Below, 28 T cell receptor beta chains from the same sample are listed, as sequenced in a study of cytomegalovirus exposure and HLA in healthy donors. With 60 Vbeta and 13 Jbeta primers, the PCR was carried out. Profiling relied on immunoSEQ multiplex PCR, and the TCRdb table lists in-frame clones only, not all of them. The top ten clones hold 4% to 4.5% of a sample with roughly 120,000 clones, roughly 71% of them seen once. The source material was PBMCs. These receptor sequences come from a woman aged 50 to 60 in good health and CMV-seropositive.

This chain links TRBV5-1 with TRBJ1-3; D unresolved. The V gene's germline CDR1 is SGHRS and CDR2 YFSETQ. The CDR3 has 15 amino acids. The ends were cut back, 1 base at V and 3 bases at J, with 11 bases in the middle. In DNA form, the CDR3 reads TGCGCCAGCAGCTTGAGTGGAGAGGTTGGAAACACCATATATTTT. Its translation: CASSLSGEVGNTIYF.

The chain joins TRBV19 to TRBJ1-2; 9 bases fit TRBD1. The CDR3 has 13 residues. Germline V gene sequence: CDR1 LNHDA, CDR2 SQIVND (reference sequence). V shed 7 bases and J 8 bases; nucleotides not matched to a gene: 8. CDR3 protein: CASTFGTGRGYTF. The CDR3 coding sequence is TGTGCCAGTACCTTCGGGACAGGGCGCGGCTACACCTTC.

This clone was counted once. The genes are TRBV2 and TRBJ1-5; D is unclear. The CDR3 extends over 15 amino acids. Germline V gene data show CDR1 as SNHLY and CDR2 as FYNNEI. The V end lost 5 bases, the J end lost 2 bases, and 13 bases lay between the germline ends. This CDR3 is CASSTLLARNQPQHF. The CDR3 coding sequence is TGTGCCAGCAGTACCCTCCTTGCGCGCAATCAGCCCCAGCATTTT. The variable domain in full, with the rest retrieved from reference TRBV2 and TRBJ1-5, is EPEVTQTPSHQVTQMGQEVILRCVPISNHLYFYWYRQILGQKVEFLVSFYNNEISEKSEIFDDQFSVERPDGSNFTLKIRSTKLEDSAMYFCASSTLLARNQPQHFGDGTRLSIL.

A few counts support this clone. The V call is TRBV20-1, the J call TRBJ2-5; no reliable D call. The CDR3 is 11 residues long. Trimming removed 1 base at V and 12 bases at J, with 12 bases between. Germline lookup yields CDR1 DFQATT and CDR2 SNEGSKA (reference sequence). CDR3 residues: CSARVVPEEYF. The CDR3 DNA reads TGCAGTGCTAGAGTGGTCCCAGAGGAGTACTTC.

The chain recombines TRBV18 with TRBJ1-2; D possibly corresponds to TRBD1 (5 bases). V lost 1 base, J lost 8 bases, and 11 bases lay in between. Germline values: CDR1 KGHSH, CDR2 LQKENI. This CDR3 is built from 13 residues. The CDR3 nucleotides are TGTGCCAGCTCACCACGGGGACTGGAAGGCTACACCTTC. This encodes CASSPRGLEGYTF.

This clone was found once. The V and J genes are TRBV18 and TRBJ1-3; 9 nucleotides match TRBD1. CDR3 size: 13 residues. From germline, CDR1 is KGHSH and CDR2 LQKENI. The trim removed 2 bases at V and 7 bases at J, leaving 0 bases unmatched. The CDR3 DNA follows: TGTGCCAGCTCACCAGGGACAGGGAACACCATATATTTT. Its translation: CASSPGTGNTIYF.

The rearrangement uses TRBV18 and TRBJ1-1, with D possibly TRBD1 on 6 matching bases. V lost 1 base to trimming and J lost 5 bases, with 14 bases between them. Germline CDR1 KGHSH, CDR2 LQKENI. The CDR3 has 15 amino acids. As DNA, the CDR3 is TGTGCCAGCTCACCACGGCAGGGGTGGGAGACTGAAGCTTTCTTT. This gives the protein CASSPRQGWETEAFF.

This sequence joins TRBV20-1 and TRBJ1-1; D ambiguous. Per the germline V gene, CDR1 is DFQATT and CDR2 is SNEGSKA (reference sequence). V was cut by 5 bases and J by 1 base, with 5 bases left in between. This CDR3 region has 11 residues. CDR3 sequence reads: CSAVQNTEAFF. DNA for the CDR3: TGCAGTGCTGTTCAGAACACTGAAGCTTTCTTT.

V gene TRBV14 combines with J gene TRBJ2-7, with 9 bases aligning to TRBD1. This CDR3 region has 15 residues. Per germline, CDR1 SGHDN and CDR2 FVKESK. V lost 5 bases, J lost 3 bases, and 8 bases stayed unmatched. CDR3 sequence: CASSLRWTGDYEQYF. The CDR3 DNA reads TGTGCCAGCAGCTTGCGCTGGACAGGGGACTACGAGCAGTACTTC.

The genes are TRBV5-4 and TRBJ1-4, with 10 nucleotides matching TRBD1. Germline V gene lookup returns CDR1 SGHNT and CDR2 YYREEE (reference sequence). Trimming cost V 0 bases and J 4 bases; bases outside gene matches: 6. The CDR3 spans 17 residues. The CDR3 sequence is CASSLGDRGTRNEKLFF. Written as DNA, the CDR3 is TGTGCCAGCAGCTTGGGGGACAGGGGTACCCGTAATGAAAAACTGTTTTTT.

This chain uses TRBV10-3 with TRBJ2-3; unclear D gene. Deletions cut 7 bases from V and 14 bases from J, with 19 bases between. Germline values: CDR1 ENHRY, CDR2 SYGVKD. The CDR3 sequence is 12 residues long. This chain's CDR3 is CAITPVRYTGYF. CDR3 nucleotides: TGTGCCATCACTCCTGTGAGGTATACGGGGTATTTT.

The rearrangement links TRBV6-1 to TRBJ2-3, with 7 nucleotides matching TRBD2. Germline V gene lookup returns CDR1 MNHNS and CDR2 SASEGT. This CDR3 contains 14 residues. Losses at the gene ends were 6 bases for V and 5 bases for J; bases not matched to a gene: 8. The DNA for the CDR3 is TGTGCCAGCAGATTTCAGGGAGGGATAGATACGCAGTATTTT. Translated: CASRFQGGIDTQYF.

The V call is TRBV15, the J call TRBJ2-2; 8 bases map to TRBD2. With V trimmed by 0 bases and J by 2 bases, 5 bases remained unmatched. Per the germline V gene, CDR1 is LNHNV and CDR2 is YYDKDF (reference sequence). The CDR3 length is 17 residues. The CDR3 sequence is CATSRDPGLGNTGELFF. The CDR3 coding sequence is TGTGCCACCAGCAGAGATCCGGGACTAGGAAACACCGGGGAGCTGTTTTTT.

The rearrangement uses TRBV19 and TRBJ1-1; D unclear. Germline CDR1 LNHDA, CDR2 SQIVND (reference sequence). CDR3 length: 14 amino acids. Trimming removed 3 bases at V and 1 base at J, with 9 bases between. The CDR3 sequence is CASSIRGENTEAFF. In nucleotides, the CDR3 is TGTGCCAGTAGTATTCGGGGTGAGAACACTGAAGCTTTCTTT.

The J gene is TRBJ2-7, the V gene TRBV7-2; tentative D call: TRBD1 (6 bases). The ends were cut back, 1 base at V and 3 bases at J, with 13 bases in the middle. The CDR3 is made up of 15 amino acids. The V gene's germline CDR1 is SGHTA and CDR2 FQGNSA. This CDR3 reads CASSLVRTVGYEQYF. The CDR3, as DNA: TGTGCCAGCAGCTTAGTAAGGACAGTCGGCTACGAGCAGTACTTC.

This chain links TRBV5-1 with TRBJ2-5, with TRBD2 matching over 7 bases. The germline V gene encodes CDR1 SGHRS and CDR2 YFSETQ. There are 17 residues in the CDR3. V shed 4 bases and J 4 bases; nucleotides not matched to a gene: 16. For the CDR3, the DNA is TGCGCCAGCAGCCGGGTCTTAGCGGGTCTTTCCAGAGAGACCCAGTACTTC. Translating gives CASSRVLAGLSRETQYF.

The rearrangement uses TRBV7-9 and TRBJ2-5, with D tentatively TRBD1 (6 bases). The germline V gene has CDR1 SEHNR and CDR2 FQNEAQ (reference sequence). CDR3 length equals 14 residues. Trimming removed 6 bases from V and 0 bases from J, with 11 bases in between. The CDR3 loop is CASRLQGNQETQYF. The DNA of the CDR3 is TGTGCCAGCAGATTACAGGGCAACCAAGAGACCCAGTACTTC.

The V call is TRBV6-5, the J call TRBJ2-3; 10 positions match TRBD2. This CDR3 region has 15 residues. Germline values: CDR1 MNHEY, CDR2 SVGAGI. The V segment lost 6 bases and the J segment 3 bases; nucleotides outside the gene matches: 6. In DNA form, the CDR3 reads TGTGCCAGCAGCCTTAGCGGGGGGAGGACAGATACGCAGTATTTT. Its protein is CASSLSGGRTDTQYF.

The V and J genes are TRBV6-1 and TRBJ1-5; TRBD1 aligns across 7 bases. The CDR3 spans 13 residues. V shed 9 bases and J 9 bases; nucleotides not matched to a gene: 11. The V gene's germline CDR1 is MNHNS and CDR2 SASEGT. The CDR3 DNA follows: TGTGCCAGTGGAGGGACAGCCATACGGCCCCAGCATTTT. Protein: CASGGTAIRPQHF.

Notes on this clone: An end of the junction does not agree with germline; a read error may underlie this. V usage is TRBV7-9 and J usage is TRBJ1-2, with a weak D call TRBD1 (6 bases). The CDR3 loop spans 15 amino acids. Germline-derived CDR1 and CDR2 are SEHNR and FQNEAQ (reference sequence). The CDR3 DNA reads TGTTCCAGCAGCTTAGCGAACAGGGCTAACTATGGCTACACCTTC. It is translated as CSSSLANRANYGYTF.

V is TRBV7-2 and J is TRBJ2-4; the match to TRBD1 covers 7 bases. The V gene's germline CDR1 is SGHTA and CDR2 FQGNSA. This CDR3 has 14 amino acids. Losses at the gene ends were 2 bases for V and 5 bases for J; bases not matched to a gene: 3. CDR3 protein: CASSLNRGENIQYF. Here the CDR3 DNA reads TGTGCCAGCAGCTTAAACAGGGGAGAAAACATTCAGTACTTC.

This chain's CDR3 is CASSLRGNEQFF. Written as DNA, the CDR3 is TGTGCCAGCAGTTTAAGAGGAAATGAGCAGTTCTTC. This chain uses TRBV13 with TRBJ2-1; D unclear. The CDR3 has 12 residues. V was shortened by 6 bases and J by 7 bases, with 10 bases between the two germline ends. CDR1 is PRHDT and CDR2 is FYEKMQ in the germline V gene (reference sequence).

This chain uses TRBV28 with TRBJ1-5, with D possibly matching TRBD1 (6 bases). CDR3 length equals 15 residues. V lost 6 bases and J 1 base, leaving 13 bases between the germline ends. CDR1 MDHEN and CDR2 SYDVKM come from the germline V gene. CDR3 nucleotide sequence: TGTGCCAGCAGCCGAGGACAGACGAGCAATCAGCCCCAGCATTTT. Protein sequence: CASSRGQTSNQPQHF. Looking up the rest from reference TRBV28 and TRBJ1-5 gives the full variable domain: DVKVTQSSRYLVKRTGEKVFLECVQDMDHENMFWYRQDPGLGLRLIYFSYDVKMKEKGDIPEGYSVSREKKERFSLILESASTNQTSMYLCASSRGQTSNQPQHFGDGTRLSIL.

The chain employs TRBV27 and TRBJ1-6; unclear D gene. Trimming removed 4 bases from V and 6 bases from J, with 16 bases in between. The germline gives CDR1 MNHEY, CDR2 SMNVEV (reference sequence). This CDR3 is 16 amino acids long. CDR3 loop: CASSSPLDRANSPLHF. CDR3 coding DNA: TGTGCCAGCAGTTCACCGCTCGATCGCGCTAATTCACCCCTCCACTTT.

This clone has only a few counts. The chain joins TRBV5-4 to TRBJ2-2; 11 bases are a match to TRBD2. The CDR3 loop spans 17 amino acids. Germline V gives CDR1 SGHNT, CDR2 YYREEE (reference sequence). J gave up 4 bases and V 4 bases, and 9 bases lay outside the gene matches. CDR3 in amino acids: CASSRSGGAFSTGELFF. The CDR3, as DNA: TGTGCCAGCAGCCGTAGCGGGGGGGCCTTTAGCACCGGGGAGCTGTTTTTT. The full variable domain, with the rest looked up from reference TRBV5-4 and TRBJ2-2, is ETGVTQSPTHLIKTRGQQVTLRCSSQSGHNTVSWYQQALGQGPQFIFQYYREEENGRGNFPPRFSGLQFPNYSSELNVNALELDDSALYLCASSRSGGAFSTGELFFGEGSRLTVL.

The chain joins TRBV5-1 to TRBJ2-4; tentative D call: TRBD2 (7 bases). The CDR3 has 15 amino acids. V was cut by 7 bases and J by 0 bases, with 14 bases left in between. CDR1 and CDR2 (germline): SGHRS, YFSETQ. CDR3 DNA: TGCGCCAGCGGATCCGGGGGGCTAGCCAAAAACATTCAGTACTTC. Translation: CASGSGGLAKNIQYF.

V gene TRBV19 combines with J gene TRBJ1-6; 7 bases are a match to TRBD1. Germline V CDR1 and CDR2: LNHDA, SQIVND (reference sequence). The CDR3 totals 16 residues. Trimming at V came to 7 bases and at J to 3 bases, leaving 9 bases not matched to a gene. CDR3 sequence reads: CASNDRVSGYNSPLHF. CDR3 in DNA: TGTGCCAGTAACGACAGGGTGTCGGGCTATAATTCACCCCTCCACTTT.

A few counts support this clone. The DNA of the CDR3 is TGTGCCAGCAGCCCAGGACAGCCCAATGAGCAGTTCTTC. Amino acids: CASSPGQPNEQFF. The chain has TRBV7-2 and TRBJ2-1; TRBD1 is a possible D gene (6 bases). The CDR3 runs to 13 residues. Germline loops: CDR1 SGHTA, CDR2 FQGNSA. Deletions cut 5 bases from V and 6 bases from J, with 11 bases between.